A selection of T cell receptor beta chains follows, all from one sample in a study of cytomegalovirus exposure and HLA in healthy donors. The repertoire was sequenced with immunoSEQ multiplex PCR; TCRdb's copy has only in-frame clones and lacks some. The sample carries 100,000 to 150,000 clones, around 80% recorded once. Sequencing was carried out using PBMCs. The receptors originated from a boy aged 2-9 years in good health and CMV-seronegative. Both conserved end residues are part of each CDR3. D genes are given only for firm matches. Clone sizes are given selectively: once, few, many, or a class where the clone is expanded.

clone size,D gene,V gene,J gene,CDR3 protein,CDR3 DNA
NA,NA,TRBV6-5,TRBJ1-4,CASGGGRVHEKLFF,TGTGCCAGCGGGGGAGGCAGGGTACATGAAAAACTGTTTTTT
NA,NA,TRBV2,TRBJ2-2,CASSEYRGGGRGSNTGELFF,TGTGCCAGCAGTGAATACAGGGGGGGCGGGAGGGGATCAAACACCGGGGAGCTGTTTTTT
once,NA,TRBV4-1,TRBJ1-6,CASSQELPSSSYNSPLHF,TGCGCCAGCAGCCAAGAATTGCCCTCTAGCTCCTATAATTCACCCCTCCACTTT
NA,TRBD2,TRBV7-3,TRBJ2-2,CASSLSGGLAGGELFF,TGTGCCAGCAGCCTCTCGGGCGGACTAGCGGGCGGGGAGCTGTTTTTT
NA,NA,TRBV18,TRBJ2-7,CASSPSLGSYEQYF,TGTGCCAGCTCACCAAGCTTGGGGAGCTACGAGCAGTACTTC
few,NA,TRBV11-3,TRBJ2-7,CASSLGLSNEQYF,TGTGCCAGCAGCTTGGGACTCTCAAACGAGCAGTACTTC
NA,NA,TRBV19,TRBJ1-5,CASSILSRELQPQHF,TGTGCCAGTAGTATCCTATCCAGGGAATTACAGCCCCAGCATTTT
NA,NA,TRBV27,TRBJ2-1,CASIKEGASSSYNEQFF,TGTGCCAGCATCAAAGAGGGCGCTAGCAGCTCCTACAATGAGCAGTTCTTC
NA,NA,TRBV7-9,TRBJ2-5,CSSRPPLLDSFQETQYF,TGTTCCAGCAGGCCACCTCTTCTGGACAGCTTCCAAGAGACCCAGTACTTC
NA,NA,TRBV4-2,TRBJ1-5,CASSLEGGADGNQPQHF,TGTGCCAGCAGCTTAGAGGGAGGGGCAGATGGCAATCAGCCCCAGCATTTT
NA,TRBD1,TRBV7-8,TRBJ2-7,CASSLAGTGFMYEQYF,TGTGCCAGCAGCTTAGCAGGGACAGGGTTCATGTACGAGCAGTACTTC
NA,NA,TRBV2,TRBJ2-2,CASSEVGVVFTGELFF,TGTGCCAGCAGTGAGGTGGGAGTGGTATTCACCGGGGAGCTGTTTTTT
few,NA,TRBV7-9,TRBJ2-1,CASSLAGVRNNEQFF,TGTGCCAGCAGCTTAGCGGGAGTTAGGAACAATGAGCAGTTCTTC
once,TRBD1,TRBV27,TRBJ1-5,CASSSDREFGQPQHF,TGTGCCAGCAGCTCGGACAGGGAGTTCGGTCAGCCCCAGCATTTT
NA,NA,TRBV30,TRBJ1-6,CAGGTSYNSPLHF,TGTGCCGGAGGGACCTCCTATAATTCACCCCTCCACTTT
NA,TRBD1,TRBV2,TRBJ1-2,CATQPTGDYGYTF,TGTGCCACCCAACCGACAGGGGACTATGGCTACACCTTC
once,NA,TRBV12-5,TRBJ1-2,CAGQGGYTF,TGTGCTGGGCAAGGCGGCTACACCTTC